The 24 T cell receptor beta chains reported below all come from one sample, sequenced in a study of T cell responses to AZD1222 COVID-19 vaccine. The table came from immunoSEQ multiplex PCR; TCRdb's copy has only in-frame clones and leaves some out. This sample has over 100,000 clones; approximately 90% occur once, and the top ten carry 0.9% to 1.2%. The input for sequencing was peripheral blood, taken 28 days after the second AZD1222 dose. All receptors come from an adult who received the AZD1222 COVID-19 vaccine.

V gene TRBV28 combines with J gene TRBJ1-2, with 10 bases matching TRBD1. The CDR3 runs to 14 residues. Germline loops: CDR1 MDHEN, CDR2 SYDVKM. V shed 7 bases, J shed 4 bases, and the junction held 6 bases outside the gene matches. CDR3 residues: CASTRDRGIYGYTF. In DNA form, the CDR3 reads TGTGCCAGCACCCGGGACAGGGGCATCTATGGCTACACCTTC.

This clone was picked up one time. V and J are TRBV11-2 and TRBJ1-1; no definite D call. The V end lost 3 bases, the J end lost 1 base, and 15 bases lay between the germline ends. Germline values: CDR1 SGHAT, CDR2 FQNNGV. There are 16 residues in the CDR3. CDR3 coding DNA: TGTGCCAGCAGCTTGGTCTTTGGACGGGCGAACACTGAAGCTTTCTTT. It is translated as CASSLVFGRANTEAFF.

The chain joins TRBV6-2 or TRBV6-3 to TRBJ2-7; 8 bases agree with TRBD1. V was clipped by 5 bases and J by 6 bases; unmatched bases: 3. The CDR3 loop spans 12 amino acids. The germline V gene has CDR1 MNHEY and CDR2 SVGEGT. The CDR3 region is CASSDRGFEQYF. The CDR3 DNA is TGTGCCAGCAGTGACAGGGGTTTCGAGCAGTACTTC.

This chain uses TRBV19 with TRBJ1-5; D is undetermined. The CDR3 sequence is 15 residues long. The germline V gene has CDR1 LNHDA and CDR2 SQIVND (reference sequence). Trimming left V 4 bases short and J 7 bases short, with 17 bases between. The DNA for the CDR3 is TGTGCCAGTAGTAGACCAAACCAGCTTTGGCAGCCCCAGCATTTT. This translates into CASSRPNQLWQPQHF.

This clone was seen just once. This sequence joins TRBV24-1 and TRBJ2-3; no definite D call. The germline gives CDR1 KGHDR, CDR2 SFDVKD. The ends were cut back, 7 bases at V and 4 bases at J, with 11 bases in the middle. This CDR3 has 13 residues. The CDR3 region is CATSERLADTQYF. As DNA, the CDR3 is TGTGCCACCAGCGAAAGGCTCGCAGATACGCAGTATTTT.

This rearrangement joins TRBV10-1 to TRBJ2-7; D uncertain. Trimming took 3 bases from V and 1 from J, leaving 4 bases between them. The CDR3 is 12 residues long. Germline values: CDR1 WNHNN, CDR2 SYGVQD (reference sequence). The CDR3 protein is CASSDCSYEQYF. The CDR3 nucleotides are TGCGCCAGCAGTGACTGTTCCTACGAGCAGTACTTC.

This chain joins TRBV3-1 (or the pseudogene TRBV3-2) and TRBJ2-1; 10 nucleotides agree with TRBD2. V lost 4 bases, J lost 2 bases, and 11 bases stayed unmatched. This CDR3 is 18 amino acids long. Germline CDR1 is LGHDT and CDR2 is YNNKEL (reference sequence). CDR3 amino acids: CASSPILGAGGAYNEQFF. Written as DNA, the CDR3 is TGTGCCAGCAGCCCTATCCTGGGAGCGGGAGGGGCCTACAATGAGCAGTTCTTC.

The chain combines TRBV29-1 with TRBJ2-6; 10 nucleotides align to TRBD1. CDR1 is SQVTM and CDR2 is ANQGSEA in the germline V gene. The CDR3 consists of 15 residues. The junction had 7 bases not matched to a gene; V was cut back by 6 bases and J by 5 bases. The CDR3 DNA reads TGCAGCGTGGTGGGACAGGGGATCTGGGCCAACGTCCTGACTTTC. It yields the protein CSVVGQGIWANVLTF.

The V gene is TRBV5-6, the J gene TRBJ1-1, with D perhaps TRBD1 (5 bases). The CDR3 sequence is 14 residues long. Looked up from germline, CDR1 is SGHDT and CDR2 is YYEEEE. The V end was cut by 0 bases, the J end by 1 base, with 7 bases between. CDR3 protein: CASSLAQGNTEAFF. In nucleotides, the CDR3 is TGTGCCAGCAGCTTGGCCCAGGGGAACACTGAAGCTTTCTTT.

The chain joins TRBV9 to TRBJ2-2; D is possibly TRBD1 (6 bases). This CDR3 comprises 12 residues. Trimming shortened V by 5 bases and J by 5 bases, and 7 bases separated the two germline ends. Germline lookup yields CDR1 SGDLS and CDR2 YYNGEE. In DNA form, the CDR3 reads TGTGCCAGCAGGCAGGGGACCGGGGAGCTGTTTTTT. It is translated as CASRQGTGELFF.

The CDR3 DNA follows: TGTGCCAGCAGCGTAGGGGTAGGGGGAGACCCCTACAATGAGCAGTTCTTC. It encodes CASSVGVGGDPYNEQFF. This sequence joins TRBV9 and TRBJ2-1; perhaps TRBD1 as D (6 bases). V lost 0 bases, J lost 2 bases, and 15 bases lay in between. Germline V gene data show CDR1 as SGDLS and CDR2 as YYNGEE. The CDR3 runs to 17 residues.

This clone was seen just once. The rearrangement joins TRBV7-8 to TRBJ2-7; the D is unclear. Trimming took off 5 bases at V and 3 bases at J, with 14 bases between the two ends. The CDR3 length is 14 residues. From germline, CDR1 is SGHVS and CDR2 FQNEAQ. CDR3 protein: CASSALRSNYEQYF. Written as DNA, the CDR3 is TGTGCCAGCAGCGCGTTGCGGTCGAACTACGAGCAGTACTTC.

This sequence joins TRBV5-1 and TRBJ1-2, with 9 bases lining up with TRBD1. The germline gives CDR1 SGHRS, CDR2 YFSETQ. After removal of 1 base from V and 5 bases from J, the junction contained 6 bases not matched to a gene. The CDR3 length is 15 residues. Here the CDR3 reads CASSLQVDRGYGYTF. The CDR3 DNA sequence: TGCGCCAGCAGCTTGCAGGTAGACAGGGGGTATGGCTACACCTTC. Full variable domain (missing parts from reference TRBV5-1 and TRBJ1-2): KAGVTQTPRYLIKTRGQQVTLSCSPISGHRSVSWYQQTPGQGLQFLFEYFSETQRNKGNFPGRFSGRQFSNSRSEMNVSTLELGDSALYLCASSLQVDRGYGYTFGSGTRLTVV.

The rearrangement uses TRBV6-4 and TRBJ1-2; D is perhaps TRBD1 (6 bases). CDR1 MRHNA and CDR2 SNTAGT come from the germline V gene. This CDR3 has 14 residues. Trimming cost V 3 bases and J 6 bases, with 14 bases left between them. CDR3 coding DNA: TGTGCCAGCAGTGAGCCACAGGGAGGCGATGGCTACACCTTC. This sequence encodes CASSEPQGGDGYTF.

The chain links TRBV19 to TRBJ2-1, with 7 nucleotides matching TRBD2. V gave up 4 bases and J gave up 3 bases; unmatched junction bases: 6. This CDR3 is 15 amino acids long. Germline CDR1 reads LNHDA; CDR2 reads SQIVND (reference sequence). CDR3 residues: CASSKSGGYYNEQFF. CDR3 DNA: TGTGCCAGTAGTAAGTCGGGGGGTTACTACAATGAGCAGTTCTTC.

The V and J genes are TRBV7-8 and TRBJ2-5; TRBD2 agrees at 11 bases. Germline lookup yields CDR1 SGHVS and CDR2 FQNEAQ. The CDR3 is 15 amino acids. Trimming at V came to 5 bases and at J to 4 bases, leaving 6 bases not matched to a gene. CDR3 sequence: CASSPISGRGETQYF. The CDR3 bases are TGTGCCAGCAGCCCAATTAGCGGGAGGGGAGAGACCCAGTACTTC. The full variable domain, rest sourced from reference TRBV7-8 and TRBJ2-5, is GAGVSQSPRYKVAKRGQDVALRCDPISGHVSLFWYQQALGQGPEFLTYFQNEAQLDKSGLPSDRFFAERPEGSVSTLKIQRTQQEDSAVYLCASSPISGRGETQYFGPGTRLLVL.

The chain links TRBV5-1 to TRBJ2-2; the D is unclear. The CDR3 covers 13 residues. Germline V gene sequence: CDR1 SGHRS, CDR2 YFSETQ. V was clipped by 0 bases and J by 7 bases, with 7 bases between them. The chain's CDR3 is CASSLERNGELFF. CDR3 bases: TGCGCCAGCAGCTTGGAACGGAACGGGGAGCTGTTTTTT.

This sequence joins TRBV19 and TRBJ1-2; D may be TRBD1 (6 bases). Trimming pared 5 bases from V and 4 bases from J, leaving 11 bases between. Germline CDR1 LNHDA, CDR2 SQIVND (reference sequence). CDR3 length equals 13 residues. CDR3 DNA: TGTGCCAGTAGTGTCCGACAGGTCTATGGCTACACCTTC. Its protein is CASSVRQVYGYTF.

This clone has more than one count but fewer than ten. This chain links TRBV5-4 with TRBJ2-1; a weak D match, TRBD2 (6 bases). Germline-derived CDR1 and CDR2 are SGHNT and YYREEE (reference sequence). CDR3 length equals 13 residues. Between the trimmed V and J ends, which lost 0 bases and 7 bases, there was a span of 8 bases. As DNA, the CDR3 is TGTGCCAGCAGCTTGGTTCGGGGGAATGAGCAGTTCTTC. Translating gives CASSLVRGNEQFF. Variable domain in full (rest from reference TRBV5-4 and TRBJ2-1): ETGVTQSPTHLIKTRGQQVTLRCSSQSGHNTVSWYQQALGQGPQFIFQYYREEENGRGNFPPRFSGLQFPNYSSELNVNALELDDSALYLCASSLVRGNEQFFGPGTRLTVL.

The V and J genes are TRBV6-2 or TRBV6-3 and TRBJ1-2; maybe TRBD1 (5 bases). V shed 0 bases and J shed 4 bases, with 9 bases lying between them. The CDR3 loop spans 14 amino acids. Germline CDR1 reads MNHEY; CDR2 reads SVGEGT. The CDR3 loop reads CASSYSGGTYGYTF. As DNA, the CDR3 is TGTGCCAGCAGTTACTCGGGAGGGACCTATGGCTACACCTTC.

The chain couples TRBV5-1 to TRBJ1-5, with 7 bases aligning to TRBD1. Germline CDR1 reads SGHRS; CDR2 reads YFSETQ. V was pared by 3 bases and J by 7 bases, with 7 bases of the junction left unmatched. This CDR3 is built from 14 residues. The CDR3 DNA sequence: TGCGCCAGCAGCTCCGGACAGGTCGGACAGCCCCAGCATTTT. This encodes CASSSGQVGQPQHF.

This clone was found once. The rearrangement joins TRBV3-1 (or the pseudogene TRBV3-2) to TRBJ1-6; D remains unclear. The CDR3 contains 12 residues. Trimming left V 0 bases short and J 10 bases short, with 4 bases between. CDR1 is LGHDT, CDR2 YNNKEL, per germline (reference sequence). This CDR3 reads CASSQERSPLHF. DNA for the CDR3: TGTGCCAGCAGCCAAGAAAGGTCACCCCTCCACTTT.

The CDR3 region is CASSLGQGRGNTIYF. As DNA, the CDR3 is TGTGCCAGCAGCCTAGGACAGGGTCGTGGAAACACCATATATTTT. The rearrangement uses TRBV7-6 and TRBJ1-3; 8 nucleotides match TRBD1. This CDR3 has 15 residues. CDR1 and CDR2 (germline): SGHVS, FNYEAQ. The V segment lost 5 bases and the J segment 3 bases; nucleotides outside the gene matches: 6.

The chain joins TRBV10-3 to TRBJ2-1; TRBD2 matches at 11 bases. Germline V gene lookup returns CDR1 ENHRY and CDR2 SYGVKD. This CDR3 is built from 17 residues. The trim removed 0 bases at V and 7 bases at J, leaving 8 bases unmatched. The DNA for the CDR3 is TGTGCCATCAGTGAGTCGAAAAAGCGACTAGCGGGAAATGAGCAGTTCTTC. It encodes CAISESKKRLAGNEQFF.